This is a list of T cell receptor beta chains from one sample in a study of blood T cell repertoires in COVID-19. Sequenced by immunoSEQ multiplex PCR; TCRdb stores in-frame clones only, minus some. The sample has roughly 150,000 clones; roughly 80% are singletons. The sequencing input was PBMCs or T cells enriched from blood (not recorded which). These receptors all come from a woman aged 60-75 years who had recovered from COVID-19. The CDR3 runs from the conserved cysteine through the conserved F or W. D genes are given only for firm matches. Some rows have no size entry. The others give once, few or many, or a class for an expanded clone.

>-|TRBV7-3|TRBD1|TRBJ1-2
TGTGCCAGCAGTTCTACCCCGGACAGGACTAACTATGGCTACACCTTC
CASSSTPDRTNYGYTF
>-|TRBV5-4|-|TRBJ1-2
TGTGCCAGCAGCCAAGGGGGTCCCTATGGCTACACCTTC
CASSQGGPYGYTF
>-|TRBV19|TRBD2|TRBJ2-2
TGTGCCAGTAGTTTACGTAGCGGGGGAGGCACCGGGGAGCTGTTTTTT
CASSLRSGGGTGELFF
>once|TRBV28|TRBD1|TRBJ1-1
TGTGCCAGCAGTTTTGCAGGGGGGTGGAACACTGAAGCTTTCTTT
CASSFAGGWNTEAFF
>-|TRBV25-1|TRBD1|TRBJ1-1
TGTGCCAGCAGTGTGACAGGGGTGACTGAAGCTTTCTTT
CASSVTGVTEAFF
>-|TRBV7-2|-|TRBJ2-7
TGTGCCAGCAGCCAAATCCCAGGCTACGAGCAGTACTTC
CASSQIPGYEQYF
>-|TRBV28|TRBD1|TRBJ1-2
TGTGCCAGCAGCCCGGACAGGGGACAAGGAAACTATGGCTACACCTTC
CASSPDRGQGNYGYTF
>-|TRBV12-3/TRBV12-4|TRBD1|TRBJ2-7
TGTGCCAGCGGAAACAACAGGGGGCCGTACTTC
CASGNNRGPYF
>-|TRBV12-5|TRBD1|TRBJ1-1
TGTGCTAGTGATGTCGGGACAGCTGAAGCTTTCTTT
CASDVGTAEAFF
>-|TRBV2|TRBD2|TRBJ2-1
TGTGCCAGCGGGGGGACTAGCGGGTCCTACAATGAGCAGTTCTTC
CASGGTSGSYNEQFF
>-|TRBV27|TRBD1|TRBJ1-2
TGTGCCAGCAGTTATGGGACAGGGGACTATGGCTACACCTTC
CASSYGTGDYGYTF
>-|TRBV5-5|TRBD1|TRBJ2-2
TGTGCCAGCAGCTTGACAGGGGAGAACACCGGGGAGCTGTTTTTT
CASSLTGENTGELFF
>few|TRBV6-5|TRBD2|TRBJ2-2
TGTGCCAGCAGTCTAGCGGGGGGAGACACCGGGGAGCTGTTTTTT
CASSLAGGDTGELFF
>-|TRBV14|TRBD1|TRBJ2-1
TGTGCCAGCAGCTTCCAGGGGGCGGTAAATATAAATGAGCAGTTCTTC
CASSFQGAVNINEQFF
>-|TRBV12-3/TRBV12-4|-|TRBJ1-4
TGTGCCAGCAGACAGGGTCCAGGCGAAAAACTGTTTTTT
CASRQGPGEKLFF
>-|TRBV9|TRBD1|TRBJ2-7
TGTGCCAGCAGCGTCGGGACAGGGTCCGAGCAGTACTTC
CASSVGTGSEQYF
>-|TRBV9|TRBD2|TRBJ2-2
TGTGCCAGCAGCGCCCTAGCGGGGGGACACACCGGGGAGCTGTTTTTT
CASSALAGGHTGELFF
>-|TRBV3-1/TRBV3-2|TRBD2|TRBJ2-7
TGTGCCAGCAGCCTCGGGACTAGCGGGGGGGCTTTCTACGAGCAGTACTTC
CASSLGTSGGAFYEQYF
>-|TRBV5-6|-|TRBJ1-4
TGTGCCAGCAGCGCCGGAGCGGGGGCAACTAATGAAAAACTGTTTTTT
CASSAGAGATNEKLFF
>once|TRBV29-1|-|TRBJ1-2
TGCAGCGTTCGGAGGGAAGGATATGGCTACACCTTC
CSVRREGYGYTF
>-|TRBV5-4|-|TRBJ1-4
TGTGCCAGCAGCTTGGGGACACGCGATAATGAAAAACTGTTTTTT
CASSLGTRDNEKLFF
>-|TRBV7-9|TRBD1|TRBJ2-7
TGTGCCAGCAGCTCCACAGGGGGCAGGACCTACGAGCAGTACTTC
CASSSTGGRTYEQYF
>-|TRBV19|TRBD1|TRBJ1-1
TGTGCCAGCCTTAACAGACAGGGAGAGAACACTGAAGCTTTCTTT
CASLNRQGENTEAFF
>-|TRBV5-1|TRBD2|TRBJ2-3
TGCGCCAGCAGCTTTCCTAGCGGGGGGGTTGAAGATACGCAGTATTTT
CASSFPSGGVEDTQYF
>-|TRBV6-5|-|TRBJ1-2
TGTGCCAGCAGTTACTCGAAGGTGGGACTGTCCTATGGCTACACCTTC
CASSYSKVGLSYGYTF
>-|TRBV7-9|TRBD1|TRBJ2-4
TGTGCCAGCAGCTTAGGACAGGACAGGGGGAATCTAGCCAAAAACATTCAGTACTTC
CASSLGQDRGNLAKNIQYF
>-|TRBV6-2/TRBV6-3|TRBD1|TRBJ1-6
TGTGCCAGCAGTACCCAGGGGGCTGGCTCACCCCTCCACTTT
CASSTQGAGSPLHF
>-|TRBV29-1|TRBD1|TRBJ1-2
TGCAGCGTTGGGACCTCAGGGGGGATCTATGGCTACACCTTC
CSVGTSGGIYGYTF
>-|TRBV7-4|-|TRBJ2-5
TGTGCCAGCAGCCTCCAGAGGGTAATTTGGGAGGAGACCCAGTACTTC
CASSLQRVIWEETQYF
>-|TRBV10-1|-|TRBJ1-6
TGCGCCAGCAGTGAGTCAGGGTCGGGGAATAATTCACCCCTCCACTTT
CASSESGSGNNSPLHF
>few|TRBV6-5|TRBD1|TRBJ1-2
TGTGCCAGCGGATGGCAGGGGGCGTCCTATGGCTACACCTTC
CASGWQGASYGYTF
>-|TRBV19|TRBD1|TRBJ1-6
TGTGCCAGTAGTCCAGGGGACAGGGTTTCACCCCTCCACTTT
CASSPGDRVSPLHF
>-|TRBV18|-|TRBJ2-3
TGTGCCAGCTCAGAAGACAGAAAAAGCACAGATACGCAGTATTTT
CASSEDRKSTDTQYF
>-|TRBV19|-|TRBJ2-7
TGTGCCACCCAGGGTCCTACTAACTACGAGCAGTACTTC
CATQGPTNYEQYF
>-|TRBV4-1|-|TRBJ1-2
TGCGCCAGCAGCCAAGACGGTATCTATGGCTACACCTTC
CASSQDGIYGYTF
>-|TRBV5-1|TRBD1|TRBJ1-6
TGCGCCAGTAGGGACAGTAATTCACCCCTCCACTTT
CASRDSNSPLHF
>-|TRBV29-1|-|TRBJ1-2
TGCAGCGTTGAAGGGGGGCGGCCGCCTGCTAACTATGGCTACACCTTC
CSVEGGRPPANYGYTF
>-|TRBV7-8|-|TRBJ2-7
TGTGCCAGCAGCTTAGCTACTCGTACCTACGAGCAGTACTTC
CASSLATRTYEQYF
>-|TRBV2|-|TRBJ1-6
TGTGCCAGGGAAACAGGGAGCGCTTATAATTCACCCCTCCACTTT
CARETGSAYNSPLHF
>-|TRBV28|-|TRBJ1-1
TGTGCCAGCAGACGTCAGGGAATGGGCACTGAAGCTTTCTTT
CASRRQGMGTEAFF
>few|TRBV9|TRBD2|TRBJ2-2
TGTGCCAGCAGCGTACGGGGGGCGAACACCGGGGAGCTGTTTTTT
CASSVRGANTGELFF
>-|TRBV5-1|TRBD1|TRBJ1-2
TGCGCCAGCAGTTCTTTACAGGGGTTCGGCTATGGCTACACCTTC
CASSSLQGFGYGYTF
>-|TRBV27|-|TRBJ1-3
TGTGCCAGCAGTTTTGGACTTGGCTCTGGAAACACCATATATTTT
CASSFGLGSGNTIYF
>few|TRBV20-1|TRBD1|TRBJ1-2
TGCAGTGCTAGTCCGGCGCAGGGGGCCTTCTATGGCTACACCTTC
CSASPAQGAFYGYTF
>-|TRBV2|-|TRBJ1-5
TGTGCCAGCAGTATAACAGGGATACGGGATCAGCCCCAGCATTTT
CASSITGIRDQPQHF
>-|TRBV24-1|-|TRBJ1-2
TGTGCCACCAGTGACTCGAGGACGGGGGTTTACTATGGCTACACCTTC
CATSDSRTGVYYGYTF
>once|TRBV19|TRBD1|TRBJ1-5
TGTGCCAGTAGTCTTGGGACAGGGCTCAATCAGCCCCAGCATTTT
CASSLGTGLNQPQHF
>-|TRBV9|TRBD2|TRBJ2-3
TGTGCCAGCAGCGCCCATAGCGGGGGCAACACAGATACGCAGTATTTT
CASSAHSGGNTDTQYF
>-|TRBV18|-|TRBJ1-2
TGTGCCAGCTCAGCCACGGGTTCCGGGAAGAACTATGGCTACACCTTC
CASSATGSGKNYGYTF